The 17 T cell receptor beta chains below come from one sample, sequenced in a study of cytomegalovirus exposure and HLA in healthy donors (dated by TCRdb to the late 2010s). Library construction relied on the immunoSEQ multiplex PCR assay. TCRdb took over this immuneACCESS table, retaining in-frame rearrangements with V and J assigned. Such tables are incomplete; in checked studies, under half of the missing clones stem from an unresolved V gene, and the remainder is unexplained. The table for this sample lists more than 150,000 clones; approximately 83% of them were counted only once. The ten largest clones represent around 2.8% of the sample. Sequencing was carried out using PBMCs. All receptors derive from a young woman in good health and CMV-seropositive.

CDR3 amino acids: CASSEHTEAFF. The CDR3 DNA reads TGCGCCAGCAGCGAGCACACTGAAGCTTTCTTT. This sequence joins TRBV5-1 and TRBJ1-1; D remains ambiguous. Germline CDR1 is SGHRS and CDR2 is YFSETQ. The CDR3 is 11 residues long. The V and J ends lost 4 bases and 3 bases respectively, with 4 bases between them. The variable domain in full, completed from reference TRBV5-1 and TRBJ1-1, reads KAGVTQTPRYLIKTRGQQVTLSCSPISGHRSVSWYQQTPGQGLQFLFEYFSETQRNKGNFPGRFSGRQFSNSRSEMNVSTLELGDSALYLCASSEHTEAFFGQGTRLTVV.

The chain is built from TRBV2 and TRBJ1-6; D gene ambiguous. The germline V gene encodes CDR1 SNHLY and CDR2 FYNNEI. Trimming removed 5 bases from V and 7 bases from J, with 9 bases in between. The length of the CDR3 is 13 residues. The DNA for the CDR3 is TGTGCCAGCAGTCCCTCTTTGAATTCACCCCTCCACTTT. Translated: CASSPSLNSPLHF.

V is TRBV9 and J is TRBJ1-3; possible D gene TRBD1, 5 bases. CDR1 is SGDLS, CDR2 YYNGEE, per germline. CDR3 length: 15 residues. Trimming removed 2 bases from V and 4 bases from J, with 13 bases in between. Here the CDR3 DNA reads TGTGCCAGCAGCGTTGCAGGGATTTCCGGAAACACCATATATTTT. It codes for CASSVAGISGNTIYF.

The CDR3, as DNA: TGTGCCAGCAGCTTATCCTACACAGATACGCAGTATTTT. Translated: CASSLSYTDTQYF. The chain employs TRBV7-6 and TRBJ2-3; D gene uncertain. The CDR3 loop spans 13 amino acids. CDR1 and CDR2 (germline): SGHVS, FNYEAQ. Between the trimmed V and J ends, which lost 2 bases and 2 bases, there was a span of 5 bases.

This chain connects TRBV5-1 to TRBJ1-4, with D perhaps matching TRBD1 (5 bases). The CDR3 loop spans 14 amino acids. The germline V gene encodes CDR1 SGHRS and CDR2 YFSETQ. With 2 bases removed from V and 5 bases from J, the gap between germline ends came to 10 bases. CDR3 region: CASSFQGANEKLFF. The CDR3 bases are TGCGCCAGCAGCTTCCAAGGGGCCAATGAAAAACTGTTTTTT. Full variable domain (rest looked up from reference TRBV5-1 and TRBJ1-4): KAGVTQTPRYLIKTRGQQVTLSCSPISGHRSVSWYQQTPGQGLQFLFEYFSETQRNKGNFPGRFSGRQFSNSRSEMNVSTLELGDSALYLCASSFQGANEKLFFGSGTQLSVL.

This sequence joins TRBV11-3 and TRBJ1-1; D not resolved. The germline CDR1 and CDR2 sequences are SGHNT and YENEEA. The ends were cut back, 4 bases at V and 8 bases at J, with 8 bases in the middle. The CDR3 sequence is 11 residues long. CDR3 nucleotides: TGTGCCAGCAGCTCCGGGGAAGAAGCTTTCTTT. This codes for CASSSGEEAFF.

The CDR3 DNA is TGTGCCAGCAGCTTAGACCGGGAACGATATGGCTACACCTTC. Amino acid sequence: CASSLDRERYGYTF. J is TRBJ1-2 and V is TRBV7-8; D unresolved. Trimming removed 1 base from V and 5 bases from J, with 11 bases in between. The CDR3 totals 14 residues. Germline CDR1 is SGHVS and CDR2 is FQNEAQ.

This rearrangement joins TRBV6-4 to TRBJ1-2; the D gene is possibly TRBD1 (5 bases). Trimming removed 2 bases from V and 2 bases from J, with 9 bases in between. CDR3 size: 14 residues. Germline CDR1 MRHNA, CDR2 SNTAGT. Here the CDR3 reads CASSDRGTNYGYTF. The CDR3, as DNA: TGTGCCAGCAGTGACAGGGGCACCAACTATGGCTACACCTTC.

This clone was recorded once. The chain links TRBV9 to TRBJ2-5; TRBD2 matches 7 bases. CDR1 and CDR2 from the germline V gene are SGDLS and YYNGEE. V lost 4 bases to trimming and J lost 5 bases; unmatched junction nucleotides: 5. This CDR3 contains 13 residues. The CDR3 nucleotides read TGTGCCAGCAGCTTATATAGCGGGGAGACCCAGTACTTC. This sequence encodes CASSLYSGETQYF.

This rearrangement joins TRBV4-1 to TRBJ1-3; D not resolved. Trimming cost V 3 bases and J 2 bases, with 11 bases left between them. The CDR3 length is 15 residues. Germline assignment: CDR1 MGHRA and CDR2 YSYEKL. The CDR3 coding sequence is TGCGCCAGCAGCCACCCCCCCGGGGCTGGAAACACCATATATTTT. Its protein is CASSHPPGAGNTIYF.

V is TRBV9 and J is TRBJ1-1, with D maybe TRBD1 (6 bases). Germline V gives CDR1 SGDLS, CDR2 YYNGEE. The CDR3 extends over 15 amino acids. The V end lost 2 bases, the J end lost 0 bases, and 11 bases lay between the germline ends. The CDR3 bases are TGTGCCAGCAGCGTTGGGGGCCCCATGAACACTGAAGCTTTCTTT. Translating gives CASSVGGPMNTEAFF. The complete variable domain, with remaining parts taken from reference TRBV9 and TRBJ1-1, reads DSGVTQTPKHLITATGQRVTLRCSPRSGDLSVYWYQQSLDQGLQFLIQYYNGEERAKGNILERFSAQQFPDLHSELNLSSLELGDSALYFCASSVGGPMNTEAFFGQGTRLTVV.

The J gene is TRBJ2-3, the V gene TRBV27; the D gene is possibly TRBD2 (6 bases). Trimming removed 9 bases at V and 2 bases at J, with 15 bases between. The length of the CDR3 is 14 residues. CDR1 and CDR2 from the germline V gene are MNHEY and SMNVEV (reference sequence). The CDR3 DNA reads TGTGCCAGTCAAAATCGGGGGATCACAGATACGCAGTATTTT. Protein sequence: CASQNRGITDTQYF.

This clone came up a few times. The rearrangement links TRBV11-2 to TRBJ1-6; D is possibly TRBD1 (6 bases). Germline-derived CDR1 and CDR2 are SGHAT and FQNNGV. This CDR3 contains 13 residues. V lost 0 bases and J 10 bases, leaving 7 bases between the germline ends. The CDR3 bases are TGTGCCAGCAGCTTAGAGGGGGCATCACCCCTCCACTTT. Protein sequence: CASSLEGASPLHF. The variable domain in full, completed from reference TRBV11-2 and TRBJ1-6, reads EAGVAQSPRYKIIEKRQSVAFWCNPISGHATLYWYQQILGQGPKLLIQFQNNGVVDDSQLPKDRFSAERLKGVDSTLKIQPAKLEDSAVYLCASSLEGASPLHFGNGTRLTVT.

V gene TRBV7-9 combines with J gene TRBJ1-1; D gene ambiguous. The V gene lost 5 bases and the J gene lost 5 bases, with 9 bases spanning the gap. CDR3 length: 12 amino acids. Germline CDR1 reads SEHNR; CDR2 reads FQNEAQ (reference sequence). CDR3 residues: CASSRSRTEAFF. CDR3 nucleotide sequence: TGTGCCAGCAGCCGTAGCCGGACTGAAGCTTTCTTT. The full variable domain, rest sourced from reference TRBV7-9 and TRBJ1-1, is DTGVSQNPRHKITKRGQNVTFRCDPISEHNRLYWYRQTLGQGPEFLTYFQNEAQLEKSRLLSDRFSAERPKGSFSTLEIQRTEQGDSAMYLCASSRSRTEAFFGQGTRLTVV.

The genes are TRBV5-1 and TRBJ2-7; the D gene is possibly TRBD2 (6 bases). The CDR3 has 14 amino acids. The V gene lost 4 bases and the J gene lost 2 bases, with 13 bases spanning the gap. The germline V gene has CDR1 SGHRS and CDR2 YFSETQ. Here the CDR3 reads CASSPRGGAYEQYF. For the CDR3, the DNA is TGCGCCAGCAGCCCTCGTGGAGGGGCCTACGAGCAGTACTTC.

The chain links TRBV29-1 to TRBJ1-1, with 9 bases identical to TRBD1. The CDR3 runs to 11 residues. Looked up from germline, CDR1 is SQVTM and CDR2 is ANQGSEA. V lost 6 bases and J lost 10; bases outside the gene matches: 6. CDR3 sequence reads: CSVEQGAGAFF. CDR3 bases: TGCAGCGTAGAACAGGGGGCCGGAGCTTTCTTT.

The chain carries TRBV27 and TRBJ1-5; D unresolved. The CDR3 is made up of 14 amino acids. The germline gives CDR1 MNHEY, CDR2 SMNVEV (reference sequence). The V end was cut by 6 bases, the J end by 6 bases, with 15 bases between. The CDR3 DNA reads TGTGCCAGCAGACGAGACCAGGTCGGTCAGCCCCAGCATTTT. Translated, it gives CASRRDQVGQPQHF.